This TCR beta chain was captured by sequencing in a study of T cells in localized non-small cell lung cancer (dated by TCRdb to between 2020 and 2021). Study-level background: The study examined T cell repertoires in roughly 240 patients with early-stage NSCLC and compared tumors with uninvolved tumor-adjacent lungs. The mean age of the NSCLC patients was about 67 years, with 130 or so men and 85 to 110 women. The cohort comprised 236 treatment-naïve NSCLC patients with resected, localized lung tumors.

Trimmed from V: 3 bases; trimmed from J: 1 base; junction bases lacking a gene match: 1. The CDR3 covers 14 residues, taking in both the cysteine and the phenylalanine. This entry keeps only the CDR3 DNA: 42 bases, framed from base 1. From the germline V gene, CDR1 is ENHRY and CDR2 is SYGVKD. This clone has only one observation. Its antigen specificity is not known. No per-base quality is available; no much larger clone lies one base away. The immunoSEQ Assay was used to sequence TCR beta CDR3 regions from DNA. On the study's bioinformatics: T cell density was computed as TCR beta template counts normalized to usable DNA estimated by amplifying housekeeping genes. The preseqR package was used to estimate richness by extrapolating to 400,000 templates for PBMC samples and to 120,000 templates for tissue samples. Clonality was defined by subtracting Pielou's evenness from one. Tissue-enriched TCRs were identified by differential abundance testing using productive amino-acid clonotypes, minimum total count 5 and alpha 0.1. Repertoire overlap between compartments was quantified with the Jaccard Index and Morisita Overlap Index. GLIPH clustered TCR beta CDR3s with public tetramer-defined viral CDR3s; viral motifs required at least three viral sequences plus V-gene enrichment. TCRdb took over this immuneACCESS table, retaining in-frame rearrangements with V and J assigned. Such tables are incomplete; in checked studies, under half of the missing clones stem from an unresolved V gene, and the remainder is unexplained. For V, J and clone size, that table is used; D and trimming come from the DNA. The table for this sample lists roughly 70,000 clones; 70% to 90% of them were counted only once. The top ten clones comprise 21% of the sample.

General study outcomes and caveats: Because the study design was exploratory, TCR variables were selected using unadjusted p-values without false-discovery rate correction. Uninvolved tumor-adjacent lung showed the highest T cell clonality, higher than tumor, which suggests more focused antigenic responses in the uninvolved tumor-adjacent lung. Because multi-region sequencing of the tumors was not done, intratumor heterogeneity could not be ruled out. A median of roughly 60 of the top 100 tumor clones were detected in paired uninvolved adjacent lung, and some 30 of these tumor clones were also found among the top 100 clones of the paired uninvolved adjacent lung. Higher blood T cell density associated with longer overall survival, while higher adjacent-lung clonality associated with shorter survival.

At diagnosis, peripheral blood, uninvolved tumor-adjacent lung and tumor were collected and stored as a combination of fresh-frozen and FFPE material. For TCR repertoire profiling, blood samples were analyzed as peripheral blood mononuclear cells. The rearranged segments are TRBV10-3 and TRBJ2-3; 7 central nucleotides agree with TRBD1. The sequence derives from a male donor aged 60 or over with stage III squamous cell lung carcinoma. The sequencing here drew on peripheral blood, taken before any cancer treatment. Here is the DNA: TGTGCCATCAGTGACACAGGGGGCACAGATACGCAGTATTTT. This encodes CAISDTGGTDTQYF.